These 18 T cell receptor beta chains came from one sample sequenced in a study of molecular identifiers for immune sequencing clone quantification. Each CDR3 protein is one row after TCRdb ran MiXCR on the PCR reads. Of around 460,000 distinct CDR3 sequences in the sample, about a quarter were seen once. Sequenced sample: naive CD8+ T cells from blood, with Jurkat cell RNA spiked in. Subset of the sample: FACS-sorted CD8+CD4-CCR7+CD45RA+ naive T cells. These receptors were taken from a human donor in good health. Some libraries in this study had Jurkat cell RNA spiked in.

This clonotype has more than one count but fewer than ten. The chain carries TRBV6-1 and TRBJ2-5; 7 nucleotides match TRBD2. The CDR3 is 17 residues long. Trimming took 0 bases from V and 3 from J; bases not matched to a gene: 10. CDR1 and CDR2 (germline): MNHNS, SASEGT. This chain's CDR3 is CASSEAWGGRGKETQYF. CDR3 DNA: TGTGCCAGCAGTGAAGCTTGGGGGGGGAGGGGTAAAGAGACCCAGTACTTC.

V is TRBV6-2 or TRBV6-3 and J is TRBJ1-2; D not certain. Germline CDR1 is MNHEY and CDR2 is SVGEGT. The ends were cut back, 8 bases at V and 3 bases at J, with 19 bases in the middle. CDR3 length: 15 amino acids. The CDR3 DNA follows: TGTGCCAGCGGGCCCCGCCGGGGAGAGGACTATGGCTACACCTTC. It yields the protein CASGPRRGEDYGYTF.

This clonotype was detected only a few times. This chain uses TRBV20-1 with TRBJ2-3, with TRBD2 matching 10 bases. V trimming: 6 bases; J trimming: 0 bases; junction bases outside the gene matches: 6. Germline assignment: CDR1 DFQATT and CDR2 SNEGSKA (reference sequence). CDR3 length: 15 amino acids. The CDR3 DNA sequence: TGCAGTGCGCCTACTAGCGGGGAGAGCACAGATACGCAGTATTTT. Protein product: CSAPTSGESTDTQYF.

On this clonotype itself: This may be a read error, as it is one base from a much larger clone. The J gene is TRBJ2-7, the V gene TRBV2, with unresolved D. The CDR3 length is 13 residues. The ends were cut back, 5 bases at V and 2 bases at J, with 10 bases in the middle. Germline V gene data show CDR1 as SNHLY and CDR2 as FYNNEI. CDR3 in DNA: TGTGCCAGCAGTAAAGGCAGAGCCTACGAGCAGTACTTC. Translation gives CASSKGRAYEQYF. Based on the CDR3 plus reference TRBV2 and TRBJ2-7, the full variable domain is EPEVTQTPSHQVTQMGQEVILRCVPISNHLYFYWYRQILGQKVEFLVSFYNNEISEKSEIFDDQFSVERPDGSNFTLKIRSTKLEDSAMYFCASSKGRAYEQYFGPGTRLTVT.

This clonotype has just a few counts. V gene TRBV10-3 combines with J gene TRBJ2-5, with D tentatively TRBD1 (5 bases). V dropped 3 bases and J dropped 4 bases, with 9 bases sitting between them. The germline CDR1 and CDR2 sequences are ENHRY and SYGVKD. The CDR3 loop spans 13 amino acids. CDR3 amino acids: CAISDQGRETQYF. Written as DNA, the CDR3 is TGTGCCATCAGTGATCAGGGTAGAGAGACCCAGTACTTC.

In this sample, this clonotype turned up a few times. The V call is TRBV7-2, the J call TRBJ2-2; no clear D gene. Germline V CDR1 and CDR2: SGHTA, FQGNSA. Between the trimmed V and J ends, which lost 8 bases and 7 bases, there was a span of 8 bases. The CDR3 totals 11 residues. The DNA of the CDR3 is TGTGCCAGCCTCTTTGTCGGGGAGCTGTTTTTT. It is translated as CASLFVGELFF.

The sample holds many counts of this clonotype. J is TRBJ2-5 and V is TRBV7-2; no firm D call. V was trimmed by 1 base and J by 4 bases, leaving 10 bases between them. This CDR3 has 14 residues. Germline CDR1 and CDR2: SGHTA and FQGNSA. CDR3: CASSLGLSRETQYF. CDR3 DNA sequence: TGTGCCAGCAGCTTAGGACTTTCCCGAGAGACCCAGTACTTC.

J is TRBJ2-7 and V is TRBV27; TRBD1 matches 8 bases. Looked up from germline, CDR1 is MNHEY and CDR2 is SMNVEV (reference sequence). This CDR3 contains 13 residues. After removal of 8 bases from V and 1 base from J, the junction contained 4 bases not matched to a gene. CDR3: CASARGQSYEQYF. The DNA of the CDR3 is TGTGCCAGCGCCAGGGGGCAGTCCTACGAGCAGTACTTC.

The chain has TRBV4-1 and TRBJ2-7; 16 bases are a match to TRBD2. In germline, CDR1 is MGHRA, CDR2 YSYEKL. The CDR3 totals 14 residues. The junction had 3 bases not matched to a gene; V was cut back by 8 bases and J by 5 bases. The CDR3, as DNA: TGCGCCAGCGCGGGACTAGCGGGGGGGGACGAGCAGTACTTC. Its translation is CASAGLAGGDEQYF.

This clonotype was detected many times. V and J are TRBV20-1 and TRBJ2-7; D call uncertain. The CDR3 runs to 14 residues. The ends were cut back, 6 bases at V and 3 bases at J, with 18 bases in the middle. CDR1 DFQATT and CDR2 SNEGSKA come from the germline V gene (reference sequence). The DNA for the CDR3 is TGCAGTGCCCCCCCGGACGGCTTTCTCTACGAGCAGTACTTC. It translates to CSAPPDGFLYEQYF.

Points on this clonotype: A far larger clone is off by one base, so a read error is likely. The chain recombines TRBV5-3 with TRBJ2-7, with TRBD2 as a possible D gene (5 bases). TRBV5-3 is known as an ORF, though its function is uncertain. The CDR3 contains 13 residues. The CDR3 protein is CASSSEAAYEQYF. The CDR3 coding sequence is TGTGCCAGCAGCTCGGAGGCCGCCTACGAGCAGTACTTC.

This clonotype was detected ten times or more. The rearrangement joins TRBV6-6 to TRBJ2-7; 7 nucleotides agree with TRBD1. The V segment lost 6 bases and the J segment 6 bases; nucleotides outside the gene matches: 5. The germline CDR1 and CDR2 sequences are MNHNY and SVGAGI (reference sequence). The CDR3 has 12 amino acids. The CDR3 region is CASRFTGAEQYF. CDR3 nucleotide sequence: TGTGCCAGCAGATTCACAGGGGCCGAGCAGTACTTC.

Worth noting for this clonotype: An end of the junction does not agree with germline; a read error may underlie this. The chain is built from TRBV4-3 and TRBJ2-1, with unresolved D. The CDR3 spans 16 residues. Germline V lookup: CDR1 LGHNA, CDR2 YSLEER. The DNA of the CDR3 is TGCGCCAGCAGCCAACGAAATGAGGCCTCCTACAATGCGCAGTTCTTC. Its translation: CASSQRNEASYNAQFF.

There are a few counts of this clonotype. This chain joins TRBV7-9 and TRBJ2-7; 8 bases line up with TRBD1. CDR3 size: 15 residues. Trimming cost V 3 bases and J 1 base; bases outside gene matches: 5. Per germline, CDR1 SEHNR and CDR2 FQNEAQ (reference sequence). The CDR3 DNA reads TGTGCCAGCAGCTTCGACAGGGGATTATCCTACGAGCAGTACTTC. Translating gives CASSFDRGLSYEQYF. The variable domain in full, completed from reference TRBV7-9 and TRBJ2-7, reads DTGVSQNPRHKITKRGQNVTFRCDPISEHNRLYWYRQTLGQGPEFLTYFQNEAQLEKSRLLSDRFSAERPKGSFSTLEIQRTEQGDSAMYLCASSFDRGLSYEQYFGPGTRLTVT.

The rearrangement joins TRBV5-1 to TRBJ2-1; no definite D call. The V and J ends lost 0 bases and 9 bases respectively, with 13 bases between them. The CDR3 runs 14 residues. The germline CDR1 and CDR2 sequences are SGHRS and YFSETQ. In DNA form, the CDR3 reads TGCGCCAGCAGCTTGGATCCAGGTGGGCCTGAGCAGTTCTTC. Amino acids: CASSLDPGGPEQFF.

This clonotype came up many times. The V and J genes are TRBV5-5 and TRBJ2-7, with TRBD2 identical over 10 bases. The CDR3 is 16 amino acids. The junction had 5 bases not matched to a gene; V was cut back by 0 bases and J by 2 bases. The germline gives CDR1 SGHKS, CDR2 YYEKEE (reference sequence). CDR3 amino acids: CASSLESGLAAYEQYF. CDR3 nucleotides: TGTGCCAGCAGCTTGGAATCCGGACTAGCGGCCTACGAGCAGTACTTC.

V usage is TRBV9 and J usage is TRBJ2-1, with TRBD1 matching 7 bases. The V and J ends lost 0 bases and 8 bases, in that order; junction bases with no gene match: 5. Germline CDR1 and CDR2: SGDLS and YYNGEE. This CDR3 spans 14 amino acids. The CDR3 DNA is TGTGCCAGCAGCGTAGAAGAGGGGGCGGATGAGCAGTTCTTC. Translation gives CASSVEEGADEQFF.

Note on this clonotype: A read error may explain this, as a much larger clone is one base away. The chain has TRBV29-1 and TRBJ2-7, with 7 positions matching TRBD1. The CDR3 sequence is 12 residues long. Germline CDR1 is SQVTM and CDR2 is ANQGSEA. The CDR3 spells CGVMRDSYEQYF. In nucleotides, the CDR3 is TGCGGCGTAATGAGGGACAGCTACGAGCAGTACTTC.